This T cell receptor (beta chain) was observed in a study of T cell responses to AZD1222 COVID-19 vaccine. Notes on the study in general: Seropositive at baseline were only a handful of AZD1222 recipients. Spike-specific TCR breadth and depth rose after two AZD1222 doses. Females outnumbered males among donors, who were mostly white British; clonal diversity was possibly underestimated. Unmutated regions of variants are reportedly targeted by nearly half of spike-specific TCRs.

V was shortened by 5 bases and J by 7 bases, with 18 bases between the two germline ends. The CDR3 length is 15 residues. Germline-derived CDR1 and CDR2 are SGHTA and FQGTGA. Remarks on this clone: What it binds is not known.

The table came from immunoSEQ multiplex PCR; TCRdb's copy has only in-frame clones and leaves some out. Among approximately 150,000 clones listed, approximately 90% were seen once. The receptor comes from an adult in good health. The source material was peripheral blood, sampled on day 0 of AZD1222 vaccination. This rearrangement joins TRBV7-3 to TRBJ2-1; D possibly corresponds to TRBD2 (5 bases). The CDR3 spells CASSPRLALFNEQFF. The CDR3 nucleotides are TGTGCCAGCAGCCCCCGGCTAGCTCTTTTTAATGAGCAGTTCTTC. Full variable domain (outside the CDR3, taken from reference TRBV7-3 and TRBJ2-1): GAGVSQTPSNKVTEKGKYVELRCDPISGHTALYWYRQSLGQGPEFLIYFQGTGAADDSGLPNDRFFAVRPEGSVSTLKIQRTERGDSAVYLCASSPRLALFNEQFFGPGTRLTVL.